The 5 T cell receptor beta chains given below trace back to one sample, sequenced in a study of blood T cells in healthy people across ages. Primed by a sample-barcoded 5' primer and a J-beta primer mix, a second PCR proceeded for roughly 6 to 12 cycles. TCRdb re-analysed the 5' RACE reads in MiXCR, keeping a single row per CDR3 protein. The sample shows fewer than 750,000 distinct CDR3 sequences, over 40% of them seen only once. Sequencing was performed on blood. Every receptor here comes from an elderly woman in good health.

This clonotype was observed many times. The CDR3 protein is CASSVVASGTGRADTQYF. The CDR3 DNA follows: TGTGCCAGCAGCGTAGTAGCCTCCGGGACAGGGAGGGCAGATACGCAGTATTTT. This chain joins TRBV9 and TRBJ2-3; 9 nucleotides agree with TRBD1. CDR1 SGDLS and CDR2 YYNGEE come from the germline V gene. V lost 0 bases, J lost 4 bases, and 12 bases stayed unmatched. The CDR3 spans 18 residues.

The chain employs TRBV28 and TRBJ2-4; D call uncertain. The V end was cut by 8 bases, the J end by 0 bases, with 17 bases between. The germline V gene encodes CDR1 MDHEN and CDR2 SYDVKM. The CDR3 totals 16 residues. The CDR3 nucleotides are TGTGCCAGCGTAGGTGGTAGCAGATTAGCCAAAAACATTCAGTACTTC. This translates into CASVGGSRLAKNIQYF. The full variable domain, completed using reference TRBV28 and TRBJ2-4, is DVKVTQSSRYLVKRTGEKVFLECVQDMDHENMFWYRQDPGLGLRLIYFSYDVKMKEKGDIPEGYSVSREKKERFSLILESASTNQTSMYLCASVGGSRLAKNIQYFGAGTRLSVL.

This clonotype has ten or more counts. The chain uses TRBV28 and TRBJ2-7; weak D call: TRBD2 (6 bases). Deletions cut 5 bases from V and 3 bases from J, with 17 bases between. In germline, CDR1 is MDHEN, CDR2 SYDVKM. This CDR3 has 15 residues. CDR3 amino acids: CASSRRGYLLYEQYF. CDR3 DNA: TGTGCCAGCAGTCGCCGGGGGTATCTTCTCTACGAGCAGTACTTC.

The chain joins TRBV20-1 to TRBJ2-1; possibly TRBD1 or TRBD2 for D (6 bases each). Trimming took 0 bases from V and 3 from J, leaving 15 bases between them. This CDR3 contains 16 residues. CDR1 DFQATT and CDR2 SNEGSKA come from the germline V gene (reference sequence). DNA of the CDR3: TGCAGTGCTAGAGATAGCCGTGGGGGGCACTACAATGAGCAGTTCTTC. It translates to CSARDSRGGHYNEQFF.

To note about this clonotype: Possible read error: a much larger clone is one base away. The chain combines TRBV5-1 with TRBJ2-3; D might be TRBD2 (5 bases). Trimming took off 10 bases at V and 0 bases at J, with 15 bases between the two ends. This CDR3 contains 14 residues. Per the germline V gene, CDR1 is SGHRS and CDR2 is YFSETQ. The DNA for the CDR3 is TGCGCCGGCCACACGGGATCTAGCACAGATACGCAGTATTTT. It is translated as CAGHTGSSTDTQYF.